This TCR beta chain was profiled in a study of control samples from healthy donors and cancer patients. Per the germline V gene, CDR1 is MDHEN and CDR2 is SYDVKM. V was shortened by 3 bases and J by 0 bases, with 12 bases between the two germline ends. The CDR3 has 16 amino acids. The protocol was immunoSEQ multiplex PCR, while the TCRdb copy is restricted to in-frame clones and leaves out a portion. The sample includes roughly 39,000 clones, approximately 90% of them seen just once. This TCR derives from a woman between 45 and 60 years old in good health. Sequencing used blood. V is TRBV28 and J is TRBJ2-4; possible D gene TRBD2, 5 bases. The CDR3 protein is CASSFNGVEAKNIQYF. The CDR3 DNA sequence: TGTGCCAGCAGTTTTAACGGGGTGGAAGCCAAAAACATTCAGTACTTC.